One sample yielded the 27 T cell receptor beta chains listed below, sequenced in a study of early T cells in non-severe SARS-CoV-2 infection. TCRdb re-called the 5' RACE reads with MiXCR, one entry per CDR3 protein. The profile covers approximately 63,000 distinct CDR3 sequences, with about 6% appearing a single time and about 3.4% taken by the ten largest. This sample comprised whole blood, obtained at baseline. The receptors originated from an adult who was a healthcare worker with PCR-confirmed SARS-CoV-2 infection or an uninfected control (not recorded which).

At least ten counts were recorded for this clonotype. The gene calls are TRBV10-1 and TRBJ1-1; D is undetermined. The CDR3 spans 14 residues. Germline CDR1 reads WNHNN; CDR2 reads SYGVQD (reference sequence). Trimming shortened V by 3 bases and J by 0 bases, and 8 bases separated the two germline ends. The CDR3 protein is CASSDATVNTEAFF. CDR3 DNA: TGCGCCAGCAGTGACGCCACAGTGAACACTGAAGCTTTCTTT.

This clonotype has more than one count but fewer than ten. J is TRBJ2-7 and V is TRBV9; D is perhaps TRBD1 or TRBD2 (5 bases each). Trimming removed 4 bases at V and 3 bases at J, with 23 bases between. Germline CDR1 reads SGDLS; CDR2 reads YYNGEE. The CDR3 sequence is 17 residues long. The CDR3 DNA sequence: TGTGCCAGCAGCCCCCGGGAAGGGGTGAGGGCAAACTACGAGCAGTACTTC. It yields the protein CASSPREGVRANYEQYF.

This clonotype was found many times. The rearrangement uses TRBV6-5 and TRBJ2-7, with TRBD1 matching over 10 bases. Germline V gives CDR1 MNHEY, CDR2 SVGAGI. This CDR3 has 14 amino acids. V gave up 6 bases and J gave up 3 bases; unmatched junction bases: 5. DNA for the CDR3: TGTGCCAGCAGCCGGACAGGGGGGGGCTACGAGCAGTACTTC. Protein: CASSRTGGGYEQYF.

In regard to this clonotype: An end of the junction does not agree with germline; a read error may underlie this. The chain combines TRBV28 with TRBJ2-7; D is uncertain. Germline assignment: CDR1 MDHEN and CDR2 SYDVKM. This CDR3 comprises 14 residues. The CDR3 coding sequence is TGTGCCAGCAGTTTACGTCCAACCTCCGACGAGCAGTACTTC. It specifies CASSLRPTSDEQYF.

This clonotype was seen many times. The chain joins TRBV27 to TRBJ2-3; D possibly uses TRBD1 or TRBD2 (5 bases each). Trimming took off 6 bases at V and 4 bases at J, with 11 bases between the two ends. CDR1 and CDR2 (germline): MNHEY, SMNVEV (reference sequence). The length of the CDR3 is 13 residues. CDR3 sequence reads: CASRQWDADTQYF. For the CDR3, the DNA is TGTGCCAGCAGACAGTGGGACGCAGATACGCAGTATTTT.

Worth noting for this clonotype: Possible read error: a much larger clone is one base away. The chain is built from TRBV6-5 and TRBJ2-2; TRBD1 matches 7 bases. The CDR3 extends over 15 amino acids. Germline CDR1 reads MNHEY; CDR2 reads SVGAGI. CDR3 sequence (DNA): TGTGCCGGCAGTTACTTGGGGACAGTCACCGGGGAGCTGTTTTTT. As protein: CAGSYLGTVTGELFF.

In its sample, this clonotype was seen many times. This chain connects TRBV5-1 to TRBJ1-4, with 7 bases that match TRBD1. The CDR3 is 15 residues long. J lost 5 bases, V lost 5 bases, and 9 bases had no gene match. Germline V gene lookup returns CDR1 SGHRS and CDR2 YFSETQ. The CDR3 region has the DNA TGCGCCAGCAGTCCAATGGGGGACAGAAATGAAAAACTGTTTTTT. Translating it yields CASSPMGDRNEKLFF.

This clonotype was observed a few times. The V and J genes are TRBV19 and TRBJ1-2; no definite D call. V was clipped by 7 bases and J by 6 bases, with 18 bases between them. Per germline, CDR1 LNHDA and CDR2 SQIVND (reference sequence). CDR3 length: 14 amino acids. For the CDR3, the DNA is TGTGCCAGTACCCCTTCTTACGGAGGGAATGGCTACACCTTC. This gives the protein CASTPSYGGNGYTF.

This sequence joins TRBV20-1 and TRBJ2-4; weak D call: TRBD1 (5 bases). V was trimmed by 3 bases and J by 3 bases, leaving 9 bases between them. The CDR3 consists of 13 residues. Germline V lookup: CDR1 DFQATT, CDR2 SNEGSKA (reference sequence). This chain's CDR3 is CSASRDYKNIQYF. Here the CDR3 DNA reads TGCAGTGCTAGCAGGGATTACAAAAACATTCAGTACTTC.

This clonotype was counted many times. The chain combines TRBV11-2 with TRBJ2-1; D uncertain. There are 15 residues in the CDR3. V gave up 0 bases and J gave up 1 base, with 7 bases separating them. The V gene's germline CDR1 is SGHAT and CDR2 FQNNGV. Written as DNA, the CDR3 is TGTGCCAGCAGCTTAGAACCCGGTTCCTACAATGAGCAGTTCTTC. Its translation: CASSLEPGSYNEQFF.

This chain's CDR3 is CAISEAGASNQPQHF. The CDR3 nucleotides are TGTGCCATCAGTGAGGCAGGAGCGAGCAATCAGCCCCAGCATTTT. The J gene is TRBJ1-5, the V gene TRBV10-3; D gene uncertain. Trimming took 2 bases from V and 1 from J, leaving 9 bases between them. The CDR3 runs 15 residues. Germline V lookup: CDR1 ENHRY, CDR2 SYGVKD.

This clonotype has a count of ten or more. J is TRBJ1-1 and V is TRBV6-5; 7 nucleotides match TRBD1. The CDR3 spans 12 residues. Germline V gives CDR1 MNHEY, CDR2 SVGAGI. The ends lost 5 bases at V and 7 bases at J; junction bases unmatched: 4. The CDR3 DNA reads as TGTGCCAGCAGTCGGCGGACAGGTGAAGCTTTCTTT. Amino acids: CASSRRTGEAFF.

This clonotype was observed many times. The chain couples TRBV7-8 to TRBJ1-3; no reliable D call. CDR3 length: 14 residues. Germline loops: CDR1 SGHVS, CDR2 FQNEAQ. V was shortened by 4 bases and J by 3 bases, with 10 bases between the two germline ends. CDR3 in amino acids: CASSSDSFGNTIYF. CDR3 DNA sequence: TGTGCCAGCAGCTCGGATAGCTTTGGAAACACCATATATTTT. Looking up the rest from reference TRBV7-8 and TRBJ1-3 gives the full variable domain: GAGVSQSPRYKVAKRGQDVALRCDPISGHVSLFWYQQALGQGPEFLTYFQNEAQLDKSGLPSDRFFAERPEGSVSTLKIQRTQQEDSAVYLCASSSDSFGNTIYFGEGSWLTVV.

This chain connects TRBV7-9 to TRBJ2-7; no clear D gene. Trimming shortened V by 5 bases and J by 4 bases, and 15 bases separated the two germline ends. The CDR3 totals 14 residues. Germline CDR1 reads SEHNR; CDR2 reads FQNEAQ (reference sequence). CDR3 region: CASSPPLETYEQYF. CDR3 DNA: TGTGCCAGCAGCCCACCTCTAGAGACTTACGAGCAGTACTTC.

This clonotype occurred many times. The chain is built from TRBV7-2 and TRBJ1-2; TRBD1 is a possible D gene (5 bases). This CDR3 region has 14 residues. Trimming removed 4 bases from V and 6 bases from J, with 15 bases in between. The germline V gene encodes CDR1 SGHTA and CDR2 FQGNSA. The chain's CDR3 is CASSSSLGTDGYTF. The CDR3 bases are TGTGCCAGCAGCTCGAGTTTAGGGACCGATGGCTACACCTTC.

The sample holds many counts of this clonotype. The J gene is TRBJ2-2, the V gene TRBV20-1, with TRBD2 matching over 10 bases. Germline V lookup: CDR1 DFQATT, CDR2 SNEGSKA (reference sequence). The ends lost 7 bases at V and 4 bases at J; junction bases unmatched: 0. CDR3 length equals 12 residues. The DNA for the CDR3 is TGCAGTGGGACTAGCGGCACCGGGGAGCTGTTTTTT. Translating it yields CSGTSGTGELFF.

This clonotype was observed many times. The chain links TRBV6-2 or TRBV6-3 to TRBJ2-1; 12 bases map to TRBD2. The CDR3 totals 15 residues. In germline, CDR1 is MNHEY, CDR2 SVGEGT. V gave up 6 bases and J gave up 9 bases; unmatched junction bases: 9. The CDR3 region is CASSQTSGSKVEQFF. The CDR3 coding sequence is TGTGCCAGCAGCCAGACTAGCGGGAGTAAGGTTGAGCAGTTCTTC.

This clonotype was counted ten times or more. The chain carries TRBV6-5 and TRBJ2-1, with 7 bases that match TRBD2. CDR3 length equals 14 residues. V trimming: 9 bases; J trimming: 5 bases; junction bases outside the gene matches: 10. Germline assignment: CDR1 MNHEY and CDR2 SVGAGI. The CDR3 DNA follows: TGTGCCAGTCGGCGTCCTAGCGGCAACAATGAGCAGTTCTTC. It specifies CASRRPSGNNEQFF.

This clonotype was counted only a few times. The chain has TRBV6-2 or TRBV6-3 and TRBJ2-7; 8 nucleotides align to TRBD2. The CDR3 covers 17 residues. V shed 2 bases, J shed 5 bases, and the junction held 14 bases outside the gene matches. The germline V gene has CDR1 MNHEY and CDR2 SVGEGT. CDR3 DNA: TGTGCCAGCAGTTACCGTAGCGGGATGCTTCGAGCCGACGAGCAGTACTTC. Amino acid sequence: CASSYRSGMLRADEQYF.

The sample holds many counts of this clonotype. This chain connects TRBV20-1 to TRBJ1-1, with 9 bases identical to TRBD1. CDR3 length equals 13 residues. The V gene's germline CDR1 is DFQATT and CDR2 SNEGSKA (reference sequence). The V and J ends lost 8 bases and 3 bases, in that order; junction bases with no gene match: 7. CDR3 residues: CSTRRTGDTEAFF. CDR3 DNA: TGCAGTACTCGAAGGACAGGGGACACTGAAGCTTTCTTT.

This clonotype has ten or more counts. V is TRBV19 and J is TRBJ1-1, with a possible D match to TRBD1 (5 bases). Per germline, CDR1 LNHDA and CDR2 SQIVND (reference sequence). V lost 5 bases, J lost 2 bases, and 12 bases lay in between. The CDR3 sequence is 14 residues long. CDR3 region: CASSRDGINTEAFF. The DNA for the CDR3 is TGTGCCAGTAGTCGGGACGGAATTAACACTGAAGCTTTCTTT.

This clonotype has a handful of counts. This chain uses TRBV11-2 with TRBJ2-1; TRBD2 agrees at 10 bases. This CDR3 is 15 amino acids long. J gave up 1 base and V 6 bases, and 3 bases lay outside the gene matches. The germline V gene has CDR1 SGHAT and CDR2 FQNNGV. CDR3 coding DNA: TGTGCCAGCAGATCACTAGCGGGGTCCTACAATGAGCAGTTCTTC. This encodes CASRSLAGSYNEQFF.

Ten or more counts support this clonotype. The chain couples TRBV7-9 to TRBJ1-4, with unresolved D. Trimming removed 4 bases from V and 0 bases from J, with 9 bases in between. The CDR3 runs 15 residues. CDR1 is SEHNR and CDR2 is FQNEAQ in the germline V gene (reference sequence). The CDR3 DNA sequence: TGTGCCAGCAGCTCGAGTTTTGCAACTAATGAAAAACTGTTTTTT. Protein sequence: CASSSSFATNEKLFF.

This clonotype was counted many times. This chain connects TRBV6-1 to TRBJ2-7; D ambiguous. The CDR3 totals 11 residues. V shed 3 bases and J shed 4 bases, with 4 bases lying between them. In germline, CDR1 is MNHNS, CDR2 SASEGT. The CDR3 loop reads CASSDWYEQYF. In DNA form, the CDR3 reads TGTGCCAGCAGTGATTGGTACGAGCAGTACTTC.

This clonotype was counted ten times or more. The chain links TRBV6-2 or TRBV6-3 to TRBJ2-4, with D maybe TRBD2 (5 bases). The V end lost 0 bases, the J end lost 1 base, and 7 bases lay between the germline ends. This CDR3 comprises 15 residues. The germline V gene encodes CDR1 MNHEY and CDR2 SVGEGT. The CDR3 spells CASSYSRVAKNIQYF. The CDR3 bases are TGTGCCAGCAGTTACTCGCGGGTTGCCAAAAACATTCAGTACTTC.

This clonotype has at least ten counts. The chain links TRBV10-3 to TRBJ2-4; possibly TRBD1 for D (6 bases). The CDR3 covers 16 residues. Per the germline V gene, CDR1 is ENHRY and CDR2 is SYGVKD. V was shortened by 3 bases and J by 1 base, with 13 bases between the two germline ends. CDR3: CAISEGGLVAKNIQYF. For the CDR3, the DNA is TGTGCCATCAGTGAAGGGGGTTTGGTGGCCAAAAACATTCAGTACTTC.

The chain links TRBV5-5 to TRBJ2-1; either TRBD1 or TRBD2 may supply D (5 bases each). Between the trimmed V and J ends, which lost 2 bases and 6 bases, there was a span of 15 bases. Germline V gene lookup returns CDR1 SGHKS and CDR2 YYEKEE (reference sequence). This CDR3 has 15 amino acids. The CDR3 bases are TGTGCCAGCAGCTTTCGGGACCCCGTCTCCAATGAGCAGTTCTTC. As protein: CASSFRDPVSNEQFF. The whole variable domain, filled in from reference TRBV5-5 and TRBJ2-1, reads DAGVTQSPTHLIKTRGQQVTLRCSPISGHKSVSWYQQVLGQGPQFIFQYYEKEERGRGNFPDRFSARQFPNYSSELNVNALLLGDSALYLCASSFRDPVSNEQFFGPGTRLTVL.